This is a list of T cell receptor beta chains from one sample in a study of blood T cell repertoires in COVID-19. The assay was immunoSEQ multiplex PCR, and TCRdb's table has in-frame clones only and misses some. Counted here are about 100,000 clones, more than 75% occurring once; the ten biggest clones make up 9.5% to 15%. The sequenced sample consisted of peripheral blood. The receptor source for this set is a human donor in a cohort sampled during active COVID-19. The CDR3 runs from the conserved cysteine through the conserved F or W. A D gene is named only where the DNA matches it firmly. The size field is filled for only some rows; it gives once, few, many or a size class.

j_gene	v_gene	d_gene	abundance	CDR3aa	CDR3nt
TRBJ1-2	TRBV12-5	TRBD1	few	CASGPLDRDYGYTF	TGTGCTAGTGGTCCCCTGGACAGGGACTATGGCTACACCTTC
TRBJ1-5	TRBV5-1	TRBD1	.	CASSLGTGSQPQHF	TGCGCCAGCAGCTTGGGGACAGGGAGTCAGCCCCAGCATTTT
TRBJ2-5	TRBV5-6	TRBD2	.	CASSLVLAGVETQYF	TGTGCCAGCAGCTTGGTACTAGCGGGAGTAGAGACCCAGTACTTC
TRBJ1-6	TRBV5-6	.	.	CASSSRVPSPLHF	TGTGCCAGCAGCAGCCGGGTGCCTTCTCCCCTCCACTTT
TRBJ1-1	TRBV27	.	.	CASSDRYTEAFF	TGTGCCAGCAGTGACAGGTACACTGAAGCTTTCTTT
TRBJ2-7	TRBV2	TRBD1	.	CASSGQGTGEQYF	TGTGCCAGCAGTGGACAGGGGACGGGCGAGCAGTACTTC
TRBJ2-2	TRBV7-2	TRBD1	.	CASSPQGVIGELFF	TGTGCCAGCAGCCCACAGGGGGTAATAGGGGAGCTGTTTTTT
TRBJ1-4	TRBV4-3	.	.	CASSQIRRGNEKLFF	TGCGCCAGCAGCCAAATCAGACGCGGGAATGAAAAACTGTTTTTT
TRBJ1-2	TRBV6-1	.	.	CASSEARRGNYGYTF	TGTGCCAGCAGTGAAGCGCGGCGGGGCAACTATGGCTACACCTTC
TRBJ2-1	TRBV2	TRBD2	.	CASSVSGLAGVNEQFF	TGTGCCAGCAGTGTTTCGGGACTAGCGGGAGTCAATGAGCAGTTCTTC
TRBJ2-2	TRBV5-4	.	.	CASSLGSTGELFF	TGTGCCAGCAGCTTGGGCAGCACCGGGGAGCTGTTTTTT
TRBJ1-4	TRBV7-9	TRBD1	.	CASSSQGALTEKLFF	TGTGCCAGCAGCTCACAGGGGGCTTTGACGGAAAAACTGTTTTTT
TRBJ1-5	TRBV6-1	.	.	CASSDPGMGQPQHF	TGTGCCAGCAGTGATCCGGGGATGGGTCAGCCCCAGCATTTT
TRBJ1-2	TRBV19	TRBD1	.	CASSPGTVEGYTF	TGTGCCAGTAGCCCAGGGACAGTCGAAGGCTACACCTTC
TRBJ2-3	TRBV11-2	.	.	CASTPQGTDTQYF	TGTGCCAGCACGCCGCAGGGCACAGATACGCAGTATTTT
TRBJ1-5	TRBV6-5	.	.	CASGDYSNQPQHF	TGTGCCAGCGGGGACTATAGCAATCAGCCCCAGCATTTT
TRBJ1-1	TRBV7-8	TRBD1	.	CASSLLTGTGGTEAFF	TGTGCCAGCAGCTTACTAACCGGGACAGGGGGGACTGAAGCTTTCTTT
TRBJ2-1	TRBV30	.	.	CAWSVNLWPGVGHEQFF	TGTGCCTGGAGTGTAAATCTTTGGCCGGGAGTTGGCCATGAGCAGTTCTTC
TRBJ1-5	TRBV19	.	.	CASSMGRREVRNQPQHF	TGTGCCAGTAGTATGGGCCGGAGGGAGGTTCGCAATCAGCCCCAGCATTTT
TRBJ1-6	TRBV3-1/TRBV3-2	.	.	CASSPSLRGSISPLHF	TGTGCCAGCAGCCCTTCCCTCAGGGGAAGTATATCACCCCTCCACTTT
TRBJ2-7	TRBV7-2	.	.	CASSFLTDYEQYF	TGTGCCAGCAGCTTCCTGACAGACTACGAGCAGTACTTC
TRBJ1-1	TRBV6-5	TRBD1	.	CASSTGTGTTEAFF	TGTGCCAGCAGTACAGGGACAGGGACTACTGAAGCTTTCTTT
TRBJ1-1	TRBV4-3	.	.	CASSQQPQRLNTEAFF	TGCGCCAGCAGCCAACAACCTCAGAGGTTGAATACTGAAGCTTTCTTT
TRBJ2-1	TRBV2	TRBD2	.	CASRNGLAGRNEQFF	TGTGCCAGCAGGAACGGACTAGCGGGACGCAATGAGCAGTTCTTC
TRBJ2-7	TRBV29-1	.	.	CSVERGGSRYF	TGCAGCGTTGAACGCGGGGGCAGCCGGTACTTC
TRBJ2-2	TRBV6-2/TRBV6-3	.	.	CASSWVPGANGELFF	TGTGCCAGCAGTTGGGTCCCAGGGGCCAACGGGGAGCTGTTTTTT
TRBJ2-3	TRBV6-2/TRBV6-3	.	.	CASSYHRFTDTQYF	TGTGCCAGCAGTTATCACAGGTTCACAGATACGCAGTATTTT
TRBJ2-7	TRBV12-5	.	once	CASGADRKTLYEQYF	TGTGCTAGTGGGGCGGACAGAAAAACGCTCTACGAGCAGTACTTC
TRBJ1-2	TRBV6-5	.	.	CASKPTRDPYGYTF	TGTGCCAGCAAACCCACCAGGGATCCCTATGGCTACACCTTC
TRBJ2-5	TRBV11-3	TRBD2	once	CASSFGLAGTQETQYF	TGTGCCAGCAGCTTCGGACTAGCGGGGACACAAGAGACCCAGTACTTC
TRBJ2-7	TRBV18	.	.	CASSPPQGSYEQYF	TGTGCCAGCTCACCACCGCAGGGCTCCTACGAGCAGTACTTC